A selection of T cell receptor beta chains follows, all from one sample in a study of CD8 T cells in Susac syndrome. From the immunoSEQ multiplex PCR reads, TCRdb called clonotypes with MiXCR, one entry per CDR3 protein. The repertoire consists of under 250,000 distinct CDR3 sequences, with 94% occurring once and the leading ten covering over 0.15%. The sample taken for sequencing was CD4+ T cells from PBMCs. These receptors all stem from a human donor with Susac syndrome. CDR3s include the opening cysteine and the closing phenylalanine or tryptophan. A D gene is named only where the DNA matches it firmly. Clone size is shown for a subset of rows, as once, few, many or a class of expanded clone.

NA | TRBJ1-1 | TRBV30 | NA | TGTGCCTGGGAGGGGTCAGGGGTGAACACTGAAGCTTTCTTT | CAWEGSGVNTEAFF
NA | TRBJ1-2 | TRBV20-1 | TRBD1 | TGCAGTGCTAGGCCCAGTCCAGACAGGGGGCGAGGGGGCTACACCTTC | CSARPSPDRGRGGYTF
NA | TRBJ2-1 | TRBV18 | NA | TGTGCCAGCTCACCGACGGGGGCCAGCCCGAACAATGAGCAGTTCTTC | CASSPTGASPNNEQFF
once | TRBJ2-7 | TRBV4-2 | NA | TGTGCCAGCAGCCAAGAGTCGGCCTCCTACGAGCAGTACTTC | CASSQESASYEQYF
few | TRBJ2-5 | TRBV24-1 | NA | TGTGCCACCAGTGAACACCCGGCTGGATCCCCAGAGACCCAGTACTTC | CATSEHPAGSPETQYF
NA | TRBJ2-3 | TRBV11-1 | TRBD2 | TGTGCCAGCAGCCTTGGGACTACAGGAGATACGCAGTATTTT | CASSLGTTGDTQYF
NA | TRBJ2-7 | TRBV20-1 | NA | TGCAGTGCTAGCGATACGGCGGGCGGCACCTACGAGCAGTACTTC | CSASDTAGGTYEQYF
NA | TRBJ1-1 | TRBV20-1 | NA | TGCAGTGCTAGAGATCTGGGGGAGCGGAACACTGAAGCTTTCTTT | CSARDLGERNTEAFF
NA | TRBJ2-7 | TRBV5-1 | TRBD1 | TGCGCCAGCAGCCGCGGACAGGGGGTCGGCGACGAGCAGTACTTC | CASSRGQGVGDEQYF
NA | TRBJ2-5 | TRBV12-3/TRBV12-4 | NA | TGTGCCAGCAGTTTAGGGACGGCGGAGACCCAGTACTTC | CASSLGTAETQYF
NA | TRBJ1-1 | TRBV5-1 | NA | TGCGCCAGCAGCCTCAACATGAACACTGAAGCTTTCTTT | CASSLNMNTEAFF
NA | TRBJ2-4 | TRBV12-3/TRBV12-4 | NA | TGTGCCAGCAAAGGGTATCCAAACATTCAGTACTTC | CASKGYPNIQYF
NA | TRBJ2-6 | TRBV14 | NA | TGTGCCAGCAGCCAAACAACTGGGGCCAACGTCCTGACTTTC | CASSQTTGANVLTF
NA | TRBJ2-7 | TRBV12-3/TRBV12-4 | TRBD1 | TGTGCCAGCAGCCCCCGAGGGACAGGGGGCACGAACGAGCAGTACTTC | CASSPRGTGGTNEQYF
NA | TRBJ1-1 | TRBV9 | NA | TGTGCCAGCAGCGTAGTCCCAAGGTCTTCTTCTGAAGCTTTCTTT | CASSVVPRSSSEAFF
once | TRBJ2-1 | TRBV9 | TRBD2 | TGTGCCAGCAGCCCCTGGACTAGCGGGGTACGCAGCAATGAGCAGTTCTTC | CASSPWTSGVRSNEQFF
NA | TRBJ1-6 | TRBV7-2 | NA | TGTGCCAGCAGCTTGGAGGGGTTATATAATTCACCCCTCCACTTT | CASSLEGLYNSPLHF
NA | TRBJ1-5 | TRBV4-1 | TRBD1 | TGCGCCAGCAGCCAAGGTTGGACAGGGCCTAATCAGCCCCAGCATTTT | CASSQGWTGPNQPQHF
NA | TRBJ2-3 | TRBV5-1 | TRBD1 | TGCGCCAGCAGCCGGGACAGGGATATAGATACGCAGTATTTT | CASSRDRDIDTQYF
NA | TRBJ1-2 | TRBV29-1 | NA | TGCAGCGTTGAAGCGGGGGCAAGCTATGGCTACACCTTC | CSVEAGASYGYTF
NA | TRBJ2-3 | TRBV29-1 | TRBD1 | TGCAGCGCTGCCACAGGGGCCGGAGATACGCAGTATTTT | CSAATGAGDTQYF
NA | TRBJ1-6 | TRBV11-2 | NA | TGTGCCAGCAGCTTAGGAGGGTGGGGCGATTCTACCCTCCACTTT | CASSLGGWGDSTLHF
NA | TRBJ2-3 | TRBV20-1 | NA | TGCAGTGCCCCACGCACACAAGAGGGGTACGATACGCAGTATTTT | CSAPRTQEGYDTQYF
NA | TRBJ1-1 | TRBV12-3/TRBV12-4 | NA | TGTGCCAGCAGCCTCTCCGGGTTCACTGAAGCTTTCTTT | CASSLSGFTEAFF
NA | TRBJ1-2 | TRBV7-8 | TRBD1 | TGTGCCAGCAGCTCGTCCTCAGGGGGGTACGGCTACACCTTC | CASSSSSGGYGYTF
NA | TRBJ2-5 | TRBV7-6 | NA | TGTGCCAGCAGCTTAAGGTCCGGCTACCAAGAGACCCAGTACTTC | CASSLRSGYQETQYF
NA | TRBJ2-6 | TRBV7-9 | NA | TGTGCCTTACCAGGGGATACTGGGGCCAACGTCCTGACTTTC | CALPGDTGANVLTF
NA | TRBJ2-1 | TRBV24-1 | NA | TGTGCCACCAAGGGGGGATGGAGTGGAAATGAGCAGTTCTTC | CATKGGWSGNEQFF
NA | TRBJ2-1 | TRBV5-1 | TRBD2 | TGCGCCAGCAGCTCGGGACTAGCTACCTACAATGAGCAGTTCTTC | CASSSGLATYNEQFF
NA | TRBJ2-1 | TRBV7-3 | NA | TGTGCCAGCAGCTTATACGGCGGCAATGAGCAGTTCTTC | CASSLYGGNEQFF
NA | TRBJ2-3 | TRBV19 | NA | TGTGCCAGTAGTATTAACACAGATACGCAGTATTTT | CASSINTDTQYF
NA | TRBJ1-1 | TRBV7-6 | TRBD1 | TGTGCCAGCAGCTTAGGGGACAGAGGGGTATGGGCTGAAGCTTTCTTT | CASSLGDRGVWAEAFF
NA | TRBJ1-5 | TRBV11-3 | NA | TGTGCCAGCGGTACGGGGTTGGGACAGCCCCAGCATTTT | CASGTGLGQPQHF
NA | TRBJ2-1 | TRBV20-1 | NA | TGCAGTGCTAGAAGGAAGTTCAATGAGCAGTTCTTC | CSARRKFNEQFF
NA | TRBJ2-3 | TRBV5-1 | NA | TGCGCCAGCAGCTTGCAACAAGATACGCAGTATTTT | CASSLQQDTQYF
NA | TRBJ1-4 | TRBV28 | NA | TGTGCCAGCAGACACACCGGGACAACGCACGAAAAACTGTTTTTT | CASRHTGTTHEKLFF
NA | TRBJ1-6 | TRBV25-1 | NA | TGTGCCAGCAGTGAGCAGCCAGATAATTCACCCCTCCACTTT | CASSEQPDNSPLHF
NA | TRBJ2-5 | TRBV7-9 | NA | TGTGCCAGCAGCCCCCAACAGCCCTCCCAAGAGACCCAGTACTTC | CASSPQQPSQETQYF
NA | TRBJ1-1 | TRBV20-1 | TRBD1 | TGCAGTGCTCTACAGGGGGCGAACACTGAAGCTTTCTTT | CSALQGANTEAFF
NA | TRBJ1-5 | TRBV7-9 | NA | TGTGCCAGCAGCTTAGAATCTCAGCCCCAGCATTTT | CASSLESQPQHF
NA | TRBJ1-2 | TRBV30 | TRBD1 | TGTGCCTGGAGTGCGACAGGGGGCAACTATGGCTACACCTTC | CAWSATGGNYGYTF